The 29 T cell receptor beta chains reported below all come from one sample, sequenced in a study of metastatic and nonmetastatic thyroid tumors. Before thyroid surgery, none of the patients had received any treatment. TCRdb re-clonotyped the PCR reads through MiXCR. The table includes roughly 22,000 clones, approximately 35% detected once. Sample: blood. The receptor source for this set is a male donor with papillary thyroid cancer or a benign thyroid nodule (not recorded which). Some clones in this sample may be carry-over from other donors' samples.

The rearrangement uses TRBV5-1 and TRBJ1-4; 7 bases agree with TRBD1. The CDR3 length is 15 residues. The germline CDR1 and CDR2 sequences are SGHRS and YFSETQ. Trimming removed 5 bases from V and 5 bases from J; junction bases left unmatched: 9. The CDR3 sequence: CASSSLTGSNEKLFF. Here the CDR3 DNA reads TGCGCCAGCAGTTCGCTGACAGGGTCGAATGAAAAACTGTTTTTT.

In its sample, this clone was seen a few times. The chain recombines TRBV6-1 with TRBJ2-2; 11 nucleotides line up with TRBD2. The CDR3 loop spans 15 amino acids. After removal of 4 bases from V and 5 bases from J, the junction contained 3 bases not matched to a gene. Germline values: CDR1 MNHNS, CDR2 SASEGT. The DNA for the CDR3 is TGTGCCAGCAGTGCCTCTAGCGGGAGGACCGGGGAGCTGTTTTTT. This encodes CASSASSGRTGELFF.

In this sample, this clone is medium-sized. This chain connects TRBV4-1 to TRBJ2-5; the D gene is possibly TRBD2 (5 bases). Per germline, CDR1 MGHRA and CDR2 YSYEKL. The CDR3 consists of 16 residues. The V and J ends lost 0 bases and 1 base respectively, with 12 bases between them. In DNA form, the CDR3 reads TGCGCCAGCAGCCAAGAACTCGGACTGTTCCAAGAGACCCAGTACTTC. As protein: CASSQELGLFQETQYF.

This clone was counted only a few times. V and J are TRBV19 and TRBJ1-2, with 8 bases that match TRBD1. Looked up from germline, CDR1 is LNHDA and CDR2 is SQIVND (reference sequence). The V gene end was trimmed by 10 bases and the J gene end by 2 bases; junction bases not matched to a gene: 6. The CDR3 runs 13 residues. CDR3: CATQTGANYGYTF. CDR3 in DNA: TGTGCCACCCAGACAGGGGCGAACTATGGCTACACCTTC.

This clone was recorded many times. The V gene is TRBV6-2 or TRBV6-3, the J gene TRBJ2-7, with a possible D match to TRBD2 (6 bases). The germline V and J ends were trimmed by 1 base and 3 bases, with 19 bases remaining between them. Germline V gene sequence: CDR1 MNHEY, CDR2 SVGEGT. The CDR3 is 17 amino acids. CDR3 in amino acids: CASSYLRAGGYNYEQYF. The CDR3 region has the DNA TGTGCCAGCAGTTACTTAAGAGCGGGCGGATACAACTACGAGCAGTACTTC.

This chain connects TRBV5-1 to TRBJ2-2, with TRBD2 as a possible D gene (6 bases). In germline, CDR1 is SGHRS, CDR2 YFSETQ. The CDR3 contains 14 residues. With 2 bases removed from V and 6 bases from J, the gap between germline ends came to 11 bases. CDR3 DNA: TGCGCCAGCAGCTTCACAGGCGGGGCCGGGGAGCTGTTTTTT. Amino acid sequence: CASSFTGGAGELFF.

This clone ranks as medium-sized. The chain couples TRBV19 to TRBJ2-5; D unclear. Per germline, CDR1 LNHDA and CDR2 SQIVND (reference sequence). This CDR3 comprises 14 residues. The V end was cut by 7 bases, the J end by 5 bases, with 17 bases between. This CDR3 reads CASNGRDDWETQYF. The CDR3 coding sequence is TGTGCCAGTAATGGACGTGACGATTGGGAGACCCAGTACTTC.

This clone showed up many times. The chain employs TRBV7-9 and TRBJ2-3; TRBD2 matches 10 bases. CDR3 length: 18 residues. Germline CDR1 is SEHNR and CDR2 is FQNEAQ (reference sequence). The junction had 16 bases not matched to a gene; V was cut back by 5 bases and J by 5 bases. In DNA, the CDR3 is TGTGCCAGCAGCCCCACCCGACGGACTAGCGGTACTGTAGATACGCAGTATTTT. This sequence encodes CASSPTRRTSGTVDTQYF. Drawing the rest from reference TRBV7-9 and TRBJ2-3, the complete variable domain is DTGVSQNPRHKITKRGQNVTFRCDPISEHNRLYWYRQTLGQGPEFLTYFQNEAQLEKSRLLSDRFSAERPKGSFSTLEIQRTEQGDSAMYLCASSPTRRTSGTVDTQYFGPGTRLTVL.

This clone occurred many times. The V call is TRBV12-3 or TRBV12-4, the J call TRBJ1-5; a possible D gene is TRBD1 (6 bases). This CDR3 is 13 amino acids long. V was trimmed by 6 bases and J by 7 bases, leaving 13 bases between them. CDR3 coding DNA: TGTGCCAGCAGCAACAGGGTGGAACAGCCCCAGCATTTT. It encodes CASSNRVEQPQHF.

This clone has a count of ten or more. The final CDR3 position lacks the conserved phenylalanine or tryptophan, pointing to a likely read error. V and J are TRBV11-2 and TRBJ2-1, with D perhaps TRBD1 (5 bases). Deletions cut 2 bases from V and 4 bases from J, with 12 bases between. The CDR3 sequence is 15 residues long. Germline lookup yields CDR1 SGHAT and CDR2 FQNNGV. CDR3 in DNA: TGTGCCAGCAGCTTAAGAATAGACAGTTACAATGAGCAGTTCGTC. Protein: CASSLRIDSYNEQFV.

The chain carries TRBV24-1 and TRBJ2-1, with TRBD2 identical over 8 bases. The germline V gene has CDR1 KGHDR and CDR2 SFDVKD. The CDR3 totals 17 residues. V gave up 0 bases and J gave up 9 bases; unmatched junction bases: 12. CDR3 region: CATSDLSSGRLSGEQFF. The DNA of the CDR3 is TGTGCCACCAGTGATTTGTCCAGCGGGAGATTGTCGGGTGAGCAGTTCTTC.

The chain combines TRBV7-9 with TRBJ2-7, with D perhaps TRBD1 (5 bases). The length of the CDR3 is 15 residues. V lost 1 base and J lost 4, with 14 bases in between. Germline assignment: CDR1 SEHNR and CDR2 FQNEAQ (reference sequence). The CDR3 reads CASSLVDQGGYEQYF. The CDR3 DNA reads TGTGCCAGCAGCTTAGTTGACCAGGGTGGGTACGAGCAGTACTTC.

In its sample, this clone ranks as medium-sized. This chain links TRBV28 with TRBJ2-7; D may be TRBD2 (6 bases). V was trimmed by 7 bases and J by 0 bases, leaving 22 bases between them. Per the germline V gene, CDR1 is MDHEN and CDR2 is SYDVKM. The CDR3 runs 17 residues. The CDR3 nucleotides read TGTGCCAGCACCACCGCGGTGGAGGGGCGCAACTCCTACGAGCAGTACTTC. It codes for CASTTAVEGRNSYEQYF.

This rearrangement joins TRBV6-4 to TRBJ1-2; 9 nucleotides agree with TRBD1. CDR3 length: 16 amino acids. Looked up from germline, CDR1 is MRHNA and CDR2 is SNTAGT. Losses at the gene ends were 6 bases for V and 8 bases for J; bases not matched to a gene: 16. The CDR3 DNA sequence: TGTGCCAGCAGCTTAAGGGTACAGGGGGCAGTGGAGGGCTACACCTTC. This gives the protein CASSLRVQGAVEGYTF.

This clone appeared many times. The chain links TRBV7-6 to TRBJ2-7; D is possibly TRBD1 (5 bases). Trimming removed 5 bases at V and 2 bases at J, with 13 bases between. Germline-derived CDR1 and CDR2 are SGHVS and FNYEAQ. This CDR3 is built from 14 residues. The CDR3 is CASSPRQGTYEQYF. Here the CDR3 DNA reads TGTGCCAGCAGCCCCCGGCAGGGTACCTACGAGCAGTACTTC.

The chain links TRBV4-2 to TRBJ2-2; 8 bases map to TRBD2. With V trimmed by 5 bases and J by 1 base, 9 bases remained unmatched. This CDR3 is 17 amino acids long. Germline CDR1 LGHNA, CDR2 YNFKEQ. The CDR3 sequence is CASSRGLSGGNTGELFF. For the CDR3, the DNA is TGTGCCAGCAGCAGGGGGTTGAGCGGGGGGAACACCGGGGAGCTGTTTTTT.

This clone occurred many times. This chain connects TRBV12-3 or TRBV12-4 to TRBJ2-1; TRBD2 matches at 7 bases. The CDR3 runs to 14 residues. V shed 4 bases and J 3 bases; nucleotides not matched to a gene: 3. DNA of the CDR3: TGTGCCAGCAGTTCTAGCGGACACTACAATGAGCAGTTCTTC. As protein: CASSSSGHYNEQFF.

The chain has TRBV15 and TRBJ2-1, with 9 positions matching TRBD1. After removal of 6 bases from V and 5 bases from J, the junction contained 2 bases not matched to a gene. This CDR3 contains 13 residues. The germline gives CDR1 LNHNV, CDR2 YYDKDF (reference sequence). The CDR3 DNA sequence: TGTGCCACCAGAGGGACAGGGAACAATGAGCAGTTCTTC. This translates into CATRGTGNNEQFF.

J is TRBJ2-1 and V is TRBV20-1; D might be TRBD2 (6 bases). The V and J ends lost 3 bases and 8 bases respectively, with 11 bases between them. The CDR3 loop spans 12 amino acids. Germline-derived CDR1 and CDR2 are DFQATT and SNEGSKA (reference sequence). CDR3 sequence reads: CSASRRGDEQFF. CDR3 in DNA: TGCAGTGCTAGTAGGCGGGGCGATGAGCAGTTCTTC.

The chain has TRBV11-2 and TRBJ1-2; D uncertain. The V gene's germline CDR1 is SGHAT and CDR2 FQNNGV. The V end lost 5 bases, the J end lost 0 bases, and 13 bases lay between the germline ends. CDR3 length equals 15 residues. DNA of the CDR3: TGTGCCAGCAGCACGGATAACTTATCTAACTATGGCTACACCTTC. Its translation is CASSTDNLSNYGYTF.

The J gene is TRBJ1-6, the V gene TRBV3-1, with D unresolved. The ends were cut back, 6 bases at V and 7 bases at J, with 13 bases in the middle. There are 14 residues in the CDR3. The germline CDR1 and CDR2 sequences are LGHDT and YNNKEL (reference sequence). DNA for the CDR3: TGTGCCAGCAGGGAGGTTGGGCGGAATTCACCCCTCCACTTT. Encoded protein: CASREVGRNSPLHF.

This chain links TRBV18 with TRBJ1-5; no clear D. CDR1 and CDR2 (germline): KGHSH, LQKENI. CDR3 size: 14 residues. Trimming shortened V by 4 bases and J by 5 bases, and 12 bases separated the two germline ends. As DNA, the CDR3 is TGTGCCAGCTCACTGAGTCAGCGGGATCAGCCCCAGCATTTT. Encoded protein: CASSLSQRDQPQHF. The full variable domain, its missing parts supplied by reference TRBV18 and TRBJ1-5, is NAGVMQNPRHLVRRRGQEARLRCSPMKGHSHVYWYRQLPEEGLKFMVYLQKENIIDESGMPKERFSAEFPKEGPSILRIQQVVRGDSAAYFCASSLSQRDQPQHFGDGTRLSIL.

The chain has TRBV18 and TRBJ1-1; D is possibly TRBD1 (6 bases). The CDR3 totals 15 residues. Per germline, CDR1 KGHSH and CDR2 LQKENI. Trimming took off 0 bases at V and 4 bases at J, with 12 bases between the two ends. CDR3 sequence (DNA): TGTGCCAGCTCACCACCCCTGGGGGCGAGCACTGAAGCTTTCTTT. Protein sequence: CASSPPLGASTEAFF. The whole variable domain, filled in from reference TRBV18 and TRBJ1-1, reads NAGVMQNPRHLVRRRGQEARLRCSPMKGHSHVYWYRQLPEEGLKFMVYLQKENIIDESGMPKERFSAEFPKEGPSILRIQQVVRGDSAAYFCASSPPLGASTEAFFGQGTRLTVV.

By share, this clone ranks as medium-sized. The CDR3 bases are TGTGCCAGCAGCGAGGGGAAGGGCCGAGTCGTAACAGATACGCAGTATTTT. Its protein product is CASSEGKGRVVTDTQYF. This sequence joins TRBV7-2 and TRBJ2-3; the D call may be TRBD1 or TRBD2 (5 bases each). Germline assignment: CDR1 SGHTA and CDR2 FQGNSA. Trimming stripped 5 bases from V and 3 bases from J, with 21 bases between. The CDR3 consists of 17 residues.

This clone occurred a few times. This chain links TRBV19 with TRBJ2-7, with 12 bases identical to TRBD2. The CDR3 is 14 amino acids. Germline-derived CDR1 and CDR2 are LNHDA and SQIVND (reference sequence). The V segment lost 7 bases and the J segment 0 bases; nucleotides outside the gene matches: 1. CDR3 protein: CASKTSGSSYEQYF. The DNA for the CDR3 is TGTGCCAGTAAGACTAGCGGGAGCTCCTACGAGCAGTACTTC.

This clone is labeled as medium-sized. The chain joins TRBV5-1 to TRBJ2-7; 7 bases agree with TRBD2. J was trimmed by 4 bases and V by 0 bases; bases with no gene match: 7. Germline V lookup: CDR1 SGHRS, CDR2 YFSETQ. The CDR3 has 15 residues. The CDR3 DNA sequence: TGCGCCAGCAGCTTGGAGGCTAGCGGTGGTTACGAGCAGTACTTC. Translated, it gives CASSLEASGGYEQYF.

This clone was found a few times. The chain couples TRBV15 to TRBJ2-1, with TRBD1 identical over 10 bases. CDR1 is LNHNV and CDR2 is YYDKDF in the germline V gene (reference sequence). The CDR3 totals 15 residues. Trimming took 2 bases from V and 5 from J; bases not matched to a gene: 3. CDR3 loop: CATSRRTGGNNEQFF. For the CDR3, the DNA is TGTGCCACCAGCAGACGGACAGGGGGGAACAATGAGCAGTTCTTC. The full variable domain, in which reference TRBV15 and TRBJ2-1 provide the parts outside the CDR3, is DAMVIQNPRYQVTQFGKPVTLSCSQTLNHNVMYWYQQKSSQAPKLLFHYYDKDFNNEADTPDNFQSRRPNTSFCFLDIRSPGLGDTAMYLCATSRRTGGNNEQFFGPGTRLTVL.

The J gene is TRBJ2-5, the V gene TRBV9; the D call may be TRBD1 or TRBD2 (5 bases each). Germline V gives CDR1 SGDLS, CDR2 YYNGEE. V dropped 3 bases and J dropped 1 base, with 7 bases sitting between them. The CDR3 consists of 13 residues. Here the CDR3 DNA reads TGTGCCAGCAGCGACGGGACCCAAGAGACCCAGTACTTC. Translated, it gives CASSDGTQETQYF.

In its sample, this clone ranks as medium-sized. The chain joins TRBV11-2 to TRBJ2-1; D perhaps matches TRBD1 (5 bases). Germline V gene data show CDR1 as SGHAT and CDR2 as FQNNGV. CDR3 length: 13 amino acids. The V and J ends lost 3 bases and 4 bases respectively, with 7 bases between them. The CDR3 DNA reads TGTGCCAGCAGCTTCCAGGGATACAATGAGCAGTTCTTC. Its translation: CASSFQGYNEQFF.